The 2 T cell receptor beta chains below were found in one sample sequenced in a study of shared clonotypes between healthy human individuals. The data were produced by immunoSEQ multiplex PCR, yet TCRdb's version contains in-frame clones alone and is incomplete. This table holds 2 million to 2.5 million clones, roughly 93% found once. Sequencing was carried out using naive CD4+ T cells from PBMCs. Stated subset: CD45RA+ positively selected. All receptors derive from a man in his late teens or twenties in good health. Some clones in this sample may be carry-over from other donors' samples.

The CDR3 sequence is CASSLLQGARKTEAFF. CDR3 coding DNA: TGTGCCAGCAGTTTATTGCAGGGGGCGAGGAAGACTGAAGCTTTCTTT. The chain uses TRBV28 and TRBJ1-1; TRBD1 matches at 8 bases. V gave up 1 base and J gave up 5 bases; unmatched junction bases: 9. The V gene's germline CDR1 is MDHEN and CDR2 SYDVKM. This CDR3 is built from 16 residues.

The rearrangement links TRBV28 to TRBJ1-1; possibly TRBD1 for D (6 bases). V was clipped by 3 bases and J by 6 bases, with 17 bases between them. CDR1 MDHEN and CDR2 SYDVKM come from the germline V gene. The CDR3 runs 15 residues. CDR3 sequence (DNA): TGTGCCAGCAGTTTCCGGGGGCAGGGAAGCGCTGAAGCTTTCTTT. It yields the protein CASSFRGQGSAEAFF. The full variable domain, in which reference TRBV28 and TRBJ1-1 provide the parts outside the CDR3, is DVKVTQSSRYLVKRTGEKVFLECVQDMDHENMFWYRQDPGLGLRLIYFSYDVKMKEKGDIPEGYSVSREKKERFSLILESASTNQTSMYLCASSFRGQGSAEAFFGQGTRLTVV.